Listed below are T cell receptor beta chains from one sample, sequenced in a study of identical twins. Via MiXCR, TCRdb re-called the 5' RACE reads, giving one row per CDR3 protein. Counted here are under 250,000 distinct CDR3 sequences, about 13% occurring once; the ten biggest clones make up roughly 3.7%. These same records also appear under a second study, on yellow fever vaccine responses in identical twins.

Sequencing was performed on memory (CD45RO+) T cells sorted from blood. All receptors derive from a woman aged 18-29 years in good health. CDR3s include the opening cysteine and the closing phenylalanine or tryptophan. D genes are given only for firm matches. Some rows have no size entry. The others give once, few or many, or a class for an expanded clone.

few,TRBD1,TRBV2,TRBJ2-1,CASRPHHRGRNNEQFF,TGTGCCAGCAGGCCACACCACAGGGGCCGTAACAATGAGCAGTTCTTC
NA,TRBD1,TRBV20-1,TRBJ2-5,CSAREGSGTGKTQYF,TGCAGTGCTAGAGAAGGTTCCGGGACAGGCAAGACCCAGTACTTC
NA,NA,TRBV3-1,TRBJ2-5,CASSRKTAIQETQYF,TGTGCCAGCAGCCGCAAAACAGCCATTCAAGAGACCCAGTACTTC
once,TRBD1,TRBV20-1,TRBJ2-5,CSARDRQGWETQYF,TGCAGTGCTAGAGACAGACAGGGGTGGGAGACCCAGTACTTC
NA,NA,TRBV7-3,TRBJ2-2,CASSSVGHPSTGELFF,TGTGCCAGCAGCTCGGTAGGGCACCCATCCACCGGGGAGCTGTTTTTT
NA,NA,TRBV5-5,TRBJ2-6,CASSLLFSGANVLTF,TGTGCCAGCAGCTTGCTGTTTTCTGGGGCCAACGTCCTGACTTTC
few,TRBD1,TRBV6-1,TRBJ1-1,CASSPGTGWNTEAFF,TGTGCCAGCAGCCCCGGGACAGGGTGGAACACTGAAGCTTTCTTT
NA,TRBD1,TRBV7-7,TRBJ2-3,CASSFRDSSTDTQYF,TGTGCTAGCAGCTTTAGGGACAGTAGCACAGATACGCAGTATTTT
NA,NA,TRBV10-1,TRBJ2-2,CASSGGRRKTGELFF,TGCGCCAGCAGTGGAGGTCGGAGGAAAACCGGGGAGCTGTTTTTT
NA,NA,TRBV5-6,TRBJ2-3,CASSPWTVTDTQYF,TGTGCCAGCAGCCCTTGGACAGTCACAGATACGCAGTATTTT
few,TRBD2,TRBV6-2/TRBV6-3,TRBJ2-1,CASSHTSGGGNEQFF,TGTGCCAGCAGCCATACTAGCGGGGGGGGCAATGAGCAGTTCTTC
few,NA,TRBV6-2/TRBV6-3,TRBJ2-7,CASSYVGTEQYF,TGTGCCAGCAGTTACGTGGGAACCGAGCAGTACTTC
NA,TRBD1,TRBV5-1,TRBJ2-2,CASSLGGGNTGELFF,TGCGCCAGCAGCTTGGGAGGGGGCAACACCGGGGAGCTGTTTTTT
few,NA,TRBV27,TRBJ1-6,CASSLFSVYNSPLHF,TGTGCCAGCAGTTTATTCTCCGTATATAATTCACCCCTCCACTTT
NA,NA,TRBV6-5,TRBJ1-3,CASSFSRSGNTIYF,TGTGCCAGCAGTTTCTCTCGCTCTGGAAACACCATATATTTT
NA,NA,TRBV25-1,TRBJ1-1,CASSEMGGRGSTEAFF,TGTGCCAGCAGTGAAATGGGGGGTCGGGGTTCCACTGAAGCTTTCTTT
NA,TRBD2,TRBV3-1,TRBJ2-7,CASSQGSAGGGEQYF,TGTGCCAGCAGCCAAGGGTCCGCGGGCGGGGGCGAGCAGTACTTC
many,TRBD1,TRBV10-3,TRBJ2-3,CAISTGQGGTDTQYF,TGTGCCATCAGCACGGGACAGGGGGGCACAGATACGCAGTATTTT
many,NA,TRBV5-5,TRBJ2-7,CASSSGVSIGEQYF,TGTGCCAGCAGCTCAGGGGTCTCCATTGGAGAGCAGTACTTC
few,NA,TRBV29-1,TRBJ2-1,CSAGGTSYNEQFF,TGCAGCGCGGGCGGGACATCCTACAATGAGCAGTTCTTC
few,TRBD2,TRBV5-1,TRBJ2-1,CASRKTSGGARPYNEQFF,TGCGCCAGTCGGAAGACTAGCGGGGGGGCAAGGCCCTACAATGAGCAGTTCTTC
many,NA,TRBV20-1,TRBJ2-7,CSARGSSYEQYF,TGCAGTGCTAGAGGGTCTTCCTACGAGCAGTACTTC
few,NA,TRBV12-3/TRBV12-4,TRBJ2-7,CASSFSRGRGYEQYF,TGTGCCAGCAGTTTTAGCCGAGGCAGAGGGTACGAGCAGTACTTC
few,NA,TRBV3-1,TRBJ2-1,CASSQHGSEQFF,TGTGCCAGCAGCCAACATGGCAGTGAGCAGTTCTTC
few,TRBD2,TRBV27,TRBJ2-7,CASSFGAGSLYEQYF,TGTGCCAGCAGTTTCGGAGCGGGATCCTTATACGAGCAGTACTTC
many,NA,TRBV7-2,TRBJ1-1,CASSAGKTGAEAFF,TGTGCCAGCAGCGCGGGAAAGACAGGCGCCGAGGCTTTCTTT
NA,NA,TRBV19,TRBJ2-5,CASSIGPTTQYF,TGTGCCAGTAGTATAGGCCCCACGACCCAGTACTTC
few,TRBD2,TRBV20-1,TRBJ2-3,CSASGLAGLVSTDTQYF,TGCAGTGCTAGTGGGCTAGCGGGTCTCGTAAGCACAGATACGCAGTATTTT
NA,TRBD2,TRBV15,TRBJ2-3,CATSRGTSGSTDTQYF,TGTGCCACCAGCAGAGGGACTAGCGGGAGCACAGATACGCAGTATTTT
NA,TRBD1,TRBV20-1,TRBJ2-2,CSARDRGQVANTGELFF,TGCAGTGCTAGAGATCGCGGACAGGTTGCTAACACCGGGGAGCTGTTTTTT